These T cell receptor beta chains were read from a single sample in a study of identical twins. One entry per CDR3 protein results from TCRdb running MiXCR on the 5' RACE reads. The sample lists around 670,000 distinct CDR3 sequences, around 6% seen once, with 1.5% to 2% in the top ten. The specimen was naive T cells sorted from blood. The receptor source for this set is a man younger than 35 in good health. Both conserved end residues are part of each CDR3. Each record gives: V gene, J gene, CDR3 protein.

TRBV6-5	TRBJ2-7	CASSYGQSEQYF
TRBV20-1	TRBJ2-3	CSAREGLPNTQYF
TRBV12-3/TRBV12-4	TRBJ2-1	CASSHGYGLAGGPGFDEQFF
TRBV11-1	TRBJ2-1	CASSSGQGGPDNEQFF
TRBV7-9	TRBJ2-2	CASSPRPVRGTGELFF
TRBV29-1	TRBJ2-3	CSADLGDSTDTQYF
TRBV11-3	TRBJ2-1	CASSLGLAGHEQFF
TRBV27	TRBJ1-6	CASSLAASSYNSPLHF
TRBV12-3/TRBV12-4	TRBJ2-6	CASSLIWAGANVLTF
TRBV6-1	TRBJ2-7	CASRGAGDFEQYF